A single sample is the source of the 6 T cell receptor beta chains below, sequenced in a study of blood T cell repertoires in COVID-19. Measured with immunoSEQ multiplex PCR; TCRdb has only the in-frame clones, and not every one. The sample shows approximately 200,000 clones, approximately 80% of them seen only once. Sequencing was carried out using peripheral blood. The receptors derive from a woman aged 80 or over with acute or convalescent COVID-19.

The chain employs TRBV6-5 and TRBJ2-7; unclear D gene. The CDR3 consists of 12 residues. Looked up from germline, CDR1 is MNHEY and CDR2 is SVGAGI. The germline V and J ends were trimmed by 0 bases and 4 bases, with 4 bases remaining between them. CDR3 sequence (DNA): TGTGCCAGCAGTTACTCCTCTTACGAGCAGTACTTC. Amino acids: CASSYSSYEQYF.

The chain joins TRBV5-1 to TRBJ1-6; D perhaps matches TRBD1 (6 bases). This CDR3 comprises 16 residues. Trimming shortened V by 4 bases and J by 9 bases, and 20 bases separated the two germline ends. CDR1 SGHRS and CDR2 YFSETQ come from the germline V gene. The CDR3, as DNA: TGCGCCAGCAGCCTAGATACAACAGGGAGCGGTTCACCCCTCCACTTT. Amino acids: CASSLDTTGSGSPLHF.

The rearrangement links TRBV4-3 to TRBJ2-5; tentative D call: TRBD2 (5 bases). This CDR3 region has 13 residues. V lost 6 bases and J 2 bases, leaving 10 bases between the germline ends. Germline V CDR1 and CDR2: LGHNA, YSLEER. CDR3 in amino acids: CASSPGLQETQYF. For the CDR3, the DNA is TGCGCCAGCAGTCCAGGACTTCAAGAGACCCAGTACTTC.

This clone was found once. This rearrangement joins TRBV6-6 to TRBJ1-2; 7 bases agree with TRBD1. The CDR3 runs to 13 residues. V trimming: 6 bases; J trimming: 6 bases; junction bases outside the gene matches: 7. Germline V gene data show CDR1 as MNHNY and CDR2 as SVGAGI (reference sequence). For the CDR3, the DNA is TGTGCCAGCAGAACAGGGGCCTTCGATGGCTACACCTTC. It encodes CASRTGAFDGYTF.

The rearrangement joins TRBV30 to TRBJ2-2; possibly TRBD2 for D (6 bases). Germline CDR1 is GTSNPN and CDR2 is SVGIG (reference sequence). The CDR3 has 14 amino acids. Trimming shortened V by 0 bases and J by 7 bases, and 12 bases separated the two germline ends. CDR3 in amino acids: CAWSVGGEIGELFF. CDR3 DNA: TGTGCCTGGAGTGTGGGCGGGGAAATCGGGGAGCTGTTTTTT.

J is TRBJ2-3 and V is TRBV7-6; 9 bases are shared with TRBD2. The ends lost 2 bases at V and 2 bases at J; junction bases unmatched: 2. The CDR3 spans 15 residues. Germline assignment: CDR1 SGHVS and CDR2 FNYEAQ. In DNA form, the CDR3 reads TGTGCCAGCAGCTTACTAGCGGGGTACACAGATACGCAGTATTTT. Protein sequence: CASSLLAGYTDTQYF.